This T cell receptor (beta chain) originates from a study of T cell clonality in common variable immunodeficiency. The V and J ends lost 3 bases and 1 base respectively, with 3 bases between them. Per germline, CDR1 SGHTA and CDR2 FQGNSA. This CDR3 is 12 amino acids long. Generated by immunoSEQ multiplex PCR, the TCRdb table keeps only in-frame clones and is missing some. In total the sample includes 45,000 to 65,000 clones, none of them seen once. This clone was recorded many times. The read comes to an end 3 residues before the CDR3 does, leaving the germline J gene to fill in the end. The sequencing sample was made of peripheral blood mononuclear cells. The chain uses TRBV7-2 and TRBJ1-1, with D hard to call. This clonotype was sampled from a person between 18 and 75 years old in good health. The sequenced CDR3 bases are TGTGCCAGCAGCTTCGGGAACACTGAA. It codes for CASSFGNTE. The whole CDR3 protein is CASSFGNTEAFF.